This T cell receptor (beta chain) comes out of a study of OX40 agonist ivuxolimab in advanced cancers. Looking at the study overall: Ivuxolimab was an agonistic, fully human IgG2 monoclonal antibody directed against OX40 (CD134), a costimulatory receptor. Intravenous ivuxolimab was administered to patients every 2 weeks at six dose levels: 0.01, 0.1, 0.3, 1.5, 3 and 10 mg/kg. Of the approximately 50 dose-escalation patients, hepatocellular carcinoma was present in about 20, melanoma in some 15, renal cell carcinoma in 9 and head and neck cancer in 9. A male proportion of almost 85% and a mean age of approximately 55 years, ranging from about 20 to 80, were recorded for the dose-escalation cohort. Prior anti-PD-1, anti-PD-L1 or anti-CTLA-4 therapy was permitted, and checkpoint inhibitors had been received by around 40% of dose-escalation patients. Three dose-escalation patients achieved partial responses, one with hepatocellular carcinoma and two with cutaneous melanoma. Peripheral TCRbeta sequencing was intended to test whether TCR sequence diversity was altered and clonal T-cell expansion was caused by ivuxolimab. The monotherapy dose-escalation portion (N ≈ 52 patients) of the phase I ivuxolimab trial is reported in the paper.

For sequencing of the TCRbeta CDR3 region, genomic DNA was extracted from the sorted cells. The immunoSEQ Assay was used for sequencing of TCRbeta CDR3 regions. Not all clones reach the TCRdb copy of this immuneACCESS table, which keeps in-frame sequences only. Checked studies attribute under half of the gap to unresolved V genes and leave the rest unexplained. The sample records about 80,000 clones, almost 85% of which are singletons. Together, the top ten hold just under 25% of the sample. Broad study findings and their caveats: The antigen specificity of the clonally expanded peripheral T cells was not determined. At doses from 0.1 to 3.0 mg/kg, clonal expansion was seen in both CD4+ and CD8+ blood T cells between baseline and week 6. Partial responders in the 0.1-3.0 mg/kg groups had among the lowest normalized peripheral clonal expansion, especially among CD8+ T cells. Low levels of normalized T-cell clonal expansion were also shown by some nonresponding patients. On average, CD8+ T cells showed more expanded clones than CD4+ T cells after ivuxolimab.

The CDR1 and CDR2 encoded by the germline V gene are SGHRS and YFSETQ. Between the V and J ends, shortened by 0 bases and 4 bases respectively, the junction contains 11 bases. Counted from cysteine to phenylalanine, this CDR3 has 15 amino acids. The DNA shown is the 45-base CDR3, in frame from base 1. The trial excluded patients who had a history of autoimmune disease or were on systemic immunosuppression. In every dose cohort, peripheral blood was drawn for TCR sequencing at baseline, cycle 4 day 1, and cycle 7 day 1. The samples were drawn from a first-in-human, open-label, multicenter phase I dose-escalation trial of ivuxolimab. The trial enrolled adults with locally advanced or metastatic head and neck squamous cell, hepatocellular, melanoma or renal cell carcinoma. Before TCR sequencing, CD4+ T cells and CD8+ T cells from peripheral blood were sorted into separate populations. Points on this clone: What this receptor recognizes is not known. Per-nucleotide qualities are absent, and no much larger clonotype sits a single base away.

Sequences were derived from CD4+ or CD8+ T cells sorted from blood, sampled in a trial of the OX40 agonist ivuxolimab. This TCR was recovered from an adult with an advanced solid tumor such as melanoma, head and neck, liver or kidney cancer. The rearrangement combines TRBV5-1 with TRBJ2-1; TRBD2 is a possible D gene, resting on 6 matching bases. CDR3 loop: CASSLVPGTYNEQFF. The bases read TGCGCCAGCAGCTTGGTGCCAGGGACTTACAATGAGCAGTTCTTC.